The present TCR beta chain was sequenced within a study of preoperative IRX-2 immunotherapy in early breast cancer. The germline V and J ends were trimmed by 3 bases and 11 bases, with 13 bases remaining between them. The CDR3 runs 12 residues. Germline-derived CDR1 and CDR2 are MGHRA and YSYEKL. The treatment is: preoperative locoregional IRX-2 cytokine immunotherapy. Preoperative locoregional IRX-2 cytokine immunotherapy was tested in the phase Ib source study. This table comes from immunoSEQ multiplex PCR, and its TCRdb copy is limited to in-frame clones, with some not included. The sample yields roughly 43,000 clones, just under 95% seen once.

This sample comprised tumor tissue, obtained after IRX-2 immunotherapy. The gene calls are TRBV4-1 and TRBJ2-5, with D perhaps TRBD2 (6 bases). The clonotype originates from a human donor with breast cancer. CDR3 DNA: TGCGCCAGCAGCCAGCCGGGACTCCCGCAGTACTTC. The encoded protein is CASSQPGLPQYF.